This is a list of T cell receptor beta chains from one sample in a study of T-cell memory formation after mild COVID-19. TCRdb recomputed calls from the 5' RACE reads with MiXCR, one row per CDR3 protein. The repertoire consists of about 470,000 distinct CDR3 sequences, with 20% to 25% occurring once and the leading ten covering approximately 12%. The sample comprised PBMCs or a T cell subset sorted from them (not recorded which). The receptors shown here come from an adult woman who had mild COVID-19 (a few samples of this study predate the infection). Cell type and time point are not known. Both conserved end residues are part of each CDR3. Fields, in order: CDR3 protein, CDR3 DNA, V gene, J gene, clone size, D gene. The D gene is left open where the match is weak. The size entry is marked missing in some rows and otherwise reads once, few, many or a size class.

CDR3: CASSAGQGSGNTIYF
DNA: TGTGCCAGCAGCGCCGGACAGGGCTCTGGAAACACCATATATTTT
V: TRBV9
J: TRBJ1-3
size: NA
D: TRBD1

CDR3: CASSLRTRGGGELFF
DNA: TGTGCCAGCAGCCTACGGACTAGGGGAGGCGGGGAGCTGTTTTTT
V: TRBV7-6
J: TRBJ2-2
size: NA
D: TRBD2

CDR3: CSAVTEGNTEAFF
DNA: TGCAGCGCTGTAACAGAGGGGAACACTGAAGCTTTCTTT
V: TRBV29-1
J: TRBJ1-1
size: NA
D: NA

CDR3: CASGPGDHSGNTIYF
DNA: TGTGCTAGTGGGCCCGGCGACCACTCTGGAAACACCATATATTTT
V: TRBV12-5
J: TRBJ1-3
size: few
D: NA

CDR3: CASNPTGRNTEAFF
DNA: TGTGCCAGTAACCCGACAGGGAGAAACACTGAAGCTTTCTTT
V: TRBV19
J: TRBJ1-1
size: few
D: TRBD1

CDR3: CASSQDPGGDEQYF
DNA: TGCGCCAGCAGCCAAGATCCGGGGGGAGACGAGCAGTACTTC
V: TRBV4-1
J: TRBJ2-7
size: few
D: TRBD2

CDR3: CSARGPGVGEQYF
DNA: TGCAGTGCCAGGGGTCCAGGAGTCGGCGAGCAGTACTTC
V: TRBV20-1
J: TRBJ2-7
size: NA
D: NA

CDR3: CASSLGPEPYEQYF
DNA: TGTGCCAGCAGCTTAGGCCCGGAACCCTACGAGCAGTACTTC
V: TRBV7-2
J: TRBJ2-7
size: NA
D: NA

CDR3: CASSASFSGNTIYF
DNA: TGTGCCAGCTCGGCGAGTTTCTCTGGAAACACCATATATTTT
V: TRBV7-2
J: TRBJ1-3
size: NA
D: NA

CDR3: CASSSGTGTDEQYF
DNA: TGTGCCAGCAGTTCTGGGACAGGGACCGACGAGCAGTACTTC
V: TRBV28
J: TRBJ2-7
size: NA
D: TRBD1

CDR3: CASSSGQSRGDNEQFF
DNA: TGTGCCAGCAGCTCCGGACAGTCCAGAGGCGACAATGAGCAGTTCTTC
V: TRBV7-3
J: TRBJ2-1
size: few
D: NA

CDR3: CASSPTGGATQDTQYF
DNA: TGCGCCAGCAGCCCTACCGGGGGGGCCACCCAGGATACGCAGTATTTT
V: TRBV4-3
J: TRBJ2-3
size: NA
D: TRBD2

CDR3: CASSLEVGFDEQYF
DNA: TGTGCCAGCAGCTTGGAAGTGGGATTTGACGAGCAGTACTTC
V: TRBV5-4
J: TRBJ2-7
size: few
D: NA

CDR3: CASAGLASDEQFF
DNA: TGTGCCAGCGCGGGACTAGCTTCCGATGAGCAGTTCTTC
V: TRBV2
J: TRBJ2-1
size: NA
D: TRBD2

CDR3: CASSQGSGTLYNEQFF
DNA: TGTGCCAGCAGCCAAGGGTCCGGGACTCTATACAATGAGCAGTTCTTC
V: TRBV3-1
J: TRBJ2-1
size: NA
D: NA

CDR3: CASSLTRGSHPFEQYF
DNA: TGTGCCAGCAGTTTAACAAGGGGAAGCCATCCTTTCGAGCAGTACTTC
V: TRBV12-3/TRBV12-4
J: TRBJ2-7
size: NA
D: NA

CDR3: CATSDPTSPITGELFF
DNA: TGTGCCACCAGTGATCCCACTAGCCCCATCACCGGGGAGCTGTTTTTT
V: TRBV24-1
J: TRBJ2-2
size: few
D: NA

CDR3: CSARDLLTNEKLFF
DNA: TGCAGTGCTAGAGATTTACTAACTAATGAAAAACTGTTTTTT
V: TRBV20-1
J: TRBJ1-4
size: few
D: NA

CDR3: CASSLGVGLMYGYTF
DNA: TGTGCCAGCAGTCTTGGGGTCGGTCTGATGTATGGCTACACCTTC
V: TRBV5-5
J: TRBJ1-2
size: few
D: NA

CDR3: CASSLGGQARTGELFF
DNA: TGTGCCAGCAGCTTAGGGGGACAGGCGAGGACCGGGGAGCTGTTTTTT
V: TRBV5-6
J: TRBJ2-2
size: NA
D: TRBD1

CDR3: CASSSGLAGGQNNEQFF
DNA: TGTGCCAGCAGCTCCGGACTAGCGGGGGGGCAAAACAATGAGCAGTTCTTC
V: TRBV5-6
J: TRBJ2-1
size: NA
D: TRBD2

CDR3: CSAASGRAYNEQFF
DNA: TGCAGTGCCGCTAGCGGGAGGGCCTACAATGAGCAGTTCTTC
V: TRBV29-1
J: TRBJ2-1
size: few
D: TRBD2

CDR3: CATSRETSGFYNEQFF
DNA: TGTGCCACCAGCAGAGAGACTAGCGGGTTCTACAATGAGCAGTTCTTC
V: TRBV15
J: TRBJ2-1
size: NA
D: TRBD2

CDR3: CAVRWGTSSYEQYF
DNA: TGTGCCGTTCGTTGGGGGACTAGCTCCTACGAGCAGTACTTC
V: TRBV6-5
J: TRBJ2-7
size: NA
D: TRBD2

CDR3: CASSFPEPYNEQFF
DNA: TGTGCCAGCAGCTTCCCGGAGCCCTACAATGAGCAGTTCTTC
V: TRBV11-2
J: TRBJ2-1
size: NA
D: NA

CDR3: CSVGGGLSGSEQYF
DNA: TGCAGCGTTGGTGGTGGCCTATCCGGGAGCGAGCAGTACTTC
V: TRBV29-1
J: TRBJ2-7
size: NA
D: NA

CDR3: CASSTRIGTEAFF
DNA: TGCGCCAGCAGTACTAGGATCGGCACTGAAGCTTTCTTT
V: TRBV5-1
J: TRBJ1-1
size: NA
D: NA

CDR3: CSARDARGQVRNQPQHF
DNA: TGCAGTGCTAGAGATGCAAGAGGCCAGGTTCGCAATCAGCCCCAGCATTTT
V: TRBV20-1
J: TRBJ1-5
size: NA
D: NA

CDR3: CASSYSSGRAQYF
DNA: TGTGCCAGCAGTTACTCTAGCGGGAGGGCCCAGTACTTC
V: TRBV6-5
J: TRBJ2-5
size: few
D: TRBD2

CDR3: CASSPAAANTEAFF
DNA: TGCGCCAGCAGCCCTGCGGCGGCGAACACTGAAGCTTTCTTT
V: TRBV23-1
J: TRBJ1-1
size: NA
D: NA

CDR3: CASSQALKSPLHF
DNA: TGTGCCAGCAGTCAGGCATTAAAATCACCCCTCCACTTT
V: TRBV7-2
J: TRBJ1-6
size: NA
D: NA

CDR3: CAWSVEDTYEQYF
DNA: TGTGCCTGGAGTGTAGAGGATACCTACGAGCAGTACTTC
V: TRBV30
J: TRBJ2-7
size: few
D: NA